The rows below give T cell receptor beta chains drawn from one sample of a study of T cells in Graves' hyperthyroidism and ophthalmopathy. A single record per CDR3 protein comes from TCRdb applying MiXCR to the multiplex PCR reads. Here the sample spans around 690,000 distinct CDR3 sequences, around 20% being singletons. Sequencing was carried out using blood. These receptors were taken from a young man with Graves' ophthalmopathy. Each CDR3 is given with its conserved first and last residue. D genes are given only for firm matches. Clone size, where shown, is once, few, many, or a class for clones that have expanded.

V	J	D	size	DNA	CDR3
TRBV27	TRBJ2-1	TRBD2	many	TGTGCCAGCAGTTTCTCCGGGACTAGCGGATTATACAATGAGCAGTTCTTC	CASSFSGTSGLYNEQFF
TRBV7-9	TRBJ2-3	NA	few	TGTGCCAGCAGCTTAAAGCATGACGGCACAGATACGCAGTATTTT	CASSLKHDGTDTQYF
TRBV12-3/TRBV12-4	TRBJ1-5	TRBD1	NA	TGTGCCAGCTCGATAGGGACAGGGGGACTCCAGCCCCAGCATTTT	CASSIGTGGLQPQHF
TRBV5-4	TRBJ1-3	NA	NA	TGTGCCAGCAGTACTGACCTTTCCTCTGGAAACACCATATATTTT	CASSTDLSSGNTIYF
TRBV3-1	TRBJ2-1	TRBD2	NA	TGTGCCAGCAGCCAAGCCCCCCTGACTAGCGGATTCAATGAGCAGTTCTTC	CASSQAPLTSGFNEQFF
TRBV30	TRBJ1-1	NA	many	TGTGCCTGGAGCGGCATCAGAGGGGACACTGAAGCTTTCTTT	CAWSGIRGDTEAFF
TRBV28	TRBJ1-1	NA	few	TGTGCCAGCAGTTTAGTGCCAGGCAGCGGGAGCACTGAAGCTTTCTTT	CASSLVPGSGSTEAFF
TRBV27	TRBJ1-2	NA	few	TGTGCCAGCAGCTTAAATCGGGGACTTAACTATGGCTACACCTTC	CASSLNRGLNYGYTF
TRBV2	TRBJ2-5	NA	few	TGTGCCAGCAGCGAAGAAGTGTTGGGGACCCAGTACTTC	CASSEEVLGTQYF
TRBV12-3/TRBV12-4	TRBJ1-4	NA	few	TGTGCCAGCAGCGTGAACACTAATGAAAAACTGTTTTTT	CASSVNTNEKLFF
TRBV6-1	TRBJ2-5	TRBD1	many	TGTGCCAGCAGTGACCCGACAGGGCTAGAGACCCAGTACTTC	CASSDPTGLETQYF
TRBV2	TRBJ1-5	NA	NA	TGTGCCAGCAGGGGCCCACCCGACAATCAGCCCCAGCATTTT	CASRGPPDNQPQHF
TRBV28	TRBJ2-7	NA	few	TGTGCCAGCACCGCAGTTGCCTCCTACGAGCAGTACTTC	CASTAVASYEQYF
TRBV7-2	TRBJ1-1	NA	NA	TGTGCCAGCAGCCAGAGGGAGGGGGGTGGAGCTTTCTTT	CASSQREGGGAFF
TRBV28	TRBJ2-7	NA	many	TGTGCCAGCACAGACGGAGTGAGCGAGCAGTACTTC	CASTDGVSEQYF
TRBV9	TRBJ2-2	NA	few	TGTGCCAGCGGGCGGCAGGGGACTGCGGTCACCGGGGAGCTGTTTTTT	CASGRQGTAVTGELFF
TRBV5-1	TRBJ2-6	NA	NA	TGCGCCAGCAGCTTACCCCGAGGGGCTGGGGCCAACGTCCTGACTTTC	CASSLPRGAGANVLTF